This TCR beta chain appears in the sequencing data of a study of tumor-infiltrating lymphocytes in oesophageal squamous cell carcinoma. One entry per CDR3 protein results from TCRdb running MiXCR on the PCR reads. Of about 15,000 distinct CDR3 sequences in the sample, under 60% were seen once. The CDR3 covers 14 residues. Per germline, CDR1 SEHNR and CDR2 FQNEAQ (reference sequence). V dropped 4 bases and J dropped 2; count of bases not matched to a gene: 4. The source material was blood. This chain connects TRBV7-9 to TRBJ2-7; 8 bases agree with TRBD1. The receptor comes from a male donor with esophageal squamous cell carcinoma. The CDR3 here is CASSSQQGAYEQYF. CDR3 coding DNA: TGTGCCAGCAGCTCCCAACAGGGGGCCTACGAGCAGTACTTC.